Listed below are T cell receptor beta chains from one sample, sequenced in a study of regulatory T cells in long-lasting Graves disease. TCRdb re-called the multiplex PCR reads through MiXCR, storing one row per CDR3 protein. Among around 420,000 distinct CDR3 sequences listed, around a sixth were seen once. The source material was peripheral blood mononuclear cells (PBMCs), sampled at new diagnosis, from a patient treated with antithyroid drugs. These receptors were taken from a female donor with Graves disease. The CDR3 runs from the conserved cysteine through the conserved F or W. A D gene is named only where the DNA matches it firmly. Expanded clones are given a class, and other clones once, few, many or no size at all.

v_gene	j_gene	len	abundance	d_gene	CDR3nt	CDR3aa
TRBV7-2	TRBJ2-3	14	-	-	TGTGCCAGCAGCCTTCGGACAGTCTCTGATACGCAGTATTTT	CASSLRTVSDTQYF
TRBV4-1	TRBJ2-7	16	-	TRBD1	TGCGCCAGCAGCCAAGAGCTGGGGACAGGGGACCACGAGCAGTACTTC	CASSQELGTGDHEQYF
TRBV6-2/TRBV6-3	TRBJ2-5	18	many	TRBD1	TGTGCCAGCAGTTACAGACGAGGACAGGGGGCGTATGGCCAGACCCAGTACTTC	CASSYRRGQGAYGQTQYF
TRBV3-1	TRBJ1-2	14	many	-	TGTGCCAGCAGCCAAAGACCGCAGGACTATGGCTACACCTTC	CASSQRPQDYGYTF
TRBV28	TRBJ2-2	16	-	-	TGTGCCAGCAGTTACTCGGGTAGGGGAAACACCGGGGAGCTGTTTTTT	CASSYSGRGNTGELFF
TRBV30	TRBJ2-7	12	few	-	TGTGCCTGGAGGCCGACCGCGGGAGAGCAGTACTTC	CAWRPTAGEQYF
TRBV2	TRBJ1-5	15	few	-	TGTGCCAGCAGCGCTACGGGGCTTAGGGATCAGCCCCAGCATTTT	CASSATGLRDQPQHF
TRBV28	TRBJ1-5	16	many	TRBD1	TGTGCCAGCAGTTTCCGGACAGGGACTTTAAATCAGCCCCAGCATTTT	CASSFRTGTLNQPQHF
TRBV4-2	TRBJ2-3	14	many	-	TGTGCCAGCAGCCAAGACGGGAGCACAGATACGCAGTATTTT	CASSQDGSTDTQYF
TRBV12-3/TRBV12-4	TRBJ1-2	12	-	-	TGTGCCAGCAGCCGCAAATCCTCTGGCTACACCTTC	CASSRKSSGYTF
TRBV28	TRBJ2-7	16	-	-	TGTGCCAGCAGCCCCCCCACGCCCGGGACTCCACAGGAGCAGTACTTC	CASSPPTPGTPQEQYF
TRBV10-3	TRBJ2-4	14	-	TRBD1	TGTGCCATCAGTGAGAGGGGGCGCGAAAACATTCAGTACTTC	CAISERGRENIQYF
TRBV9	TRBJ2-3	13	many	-	TGTGCCAGCACGACAGGAAGCACAGATACGCAGTATTTT	CASTTGSTDTQYF
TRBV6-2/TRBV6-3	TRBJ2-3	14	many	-	TGTGCCAGCACCGAGGTTCCTAGCACAGATACGCAGTATTTT	CASTEVPSTDTQYF
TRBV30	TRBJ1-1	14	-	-	TGTGCCTGGAGTGTAATCTGGGAGAACACTGAAGCTTTCTTT	CAWSVIWENTEAFF
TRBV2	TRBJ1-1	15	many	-	TGTGCCAGCAAAGGGAGCAGGGAGGGGTCCACTGAAGCTTTCTTT	CASKGSREGSTEAFF
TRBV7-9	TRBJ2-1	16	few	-	TGTGCCAGCAGCTTAGCCGCAGGGCGCTCCTACAATGAGCAGTTCTTC	CASSLAAGRSYNEQFF
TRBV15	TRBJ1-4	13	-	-	TGTGCCACCGGGGGTGTCCTGGATGAAAAACTGTTTTTT	CATGGVLDEKLFF
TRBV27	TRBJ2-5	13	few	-	TGTGCCAGCAGTTTTGCACGACTGGAGACCCAGTACTTC	CASSFARLETQYF
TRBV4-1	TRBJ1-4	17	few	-	TGCGCCAGCAGCCAAGTCTACTCGGGGGCCGGGGATGAAAAACTGTTTTTT	CASSQVYSGAGDEKLFF
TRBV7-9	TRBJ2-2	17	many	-	TGTGCCAGCAGCTCCGGGACGGGACCCCCGAACACCGGGGAGCTGTTTTTT	CASSSGTGPPNTGELFF
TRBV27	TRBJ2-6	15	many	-	TGTGCCAGCAGTTCGACAGCCTCTGGGGCCAACGTCCTGACTTTC	CASSSTASGANVLTF